The clone carrying this T cell receptor (beta chain) has only a few counts. Original analysis: Amplifying reference gene primers gave estimates of nucleated cell counts. Clones were sequenced by immunoSEQ multiplex PCR, and TCRdb holds only the in-frame ones, with some missing. Clone size and V and J calls were adopted from that table, with D and trimming inferred from the DNA. The table records roughly 440,000 clones, approximately 88% of them present only once. The source of the sample is a study of blood T cell repertoires in COVID-19. Study overall: The United States, Italy and Spain supplied acute and convalescent COVID-19 samples. T cells, B-cell-depleted T cells, or PBMCs provided the cDNA or gDNA that served as material.

In germline, CDR1 is SEHNR, CDR2 FQNEAQ (reference sequence). The CDR3 consists of 13 residues. Trimming took 5 bases from V and 10 from J, leaving 17 bases between them. Seattle patients were enrolled while actively infected and followed longitudinally. This clonotype was sampled from a woman aged 45-65 years with COVID-19, enrolled during active disease. The gene calls are TRBV7-9 and TRBJ1-1; no clear D. The source material was peripheral blood. The CDR3, as DNA: TGTGCCAGCAGCCCGGCGGATTCTCCTGGAGCTTTCTTT. Protein product: CASSPADSPGAFF. The full variable domain, completed using reference TRBV7-9 and TRBJ1-1, is DTGVSQNPRHKITKRGQNVTFRCDPISEHNRLYWYRQTLGQGPEFLTYFQNEAQLEKSRLLSDRFSAERPKGSFSTLEIQRTEQGDSAMYLCASSPADSPGAFFGQGTRLTVV.